This T cell receptor (beta chain) came from a study of T cells in Graves' hyperthyroidism and ophthalmopathy. Researchers amplified the TCR beta CDR3 regions from RNA transcripts. The HTBI primer set served for first-round RT-PCR of the TCR CDR3. TCRdb called the multiplex PCR reads again in MiXCR, with one record for every CDR3 protein. The data contain approximately 430,000 distinct CDR3 sequences, 15% to 19% of them seen just once; the ten biggest clones take up 13% to 15%. Losses at the gene ends were 7 bases for V and 6 bases for J; bases not matched to a gene: 10. CDR3 length: 15 amino acids. This clonotype was counted many times.

This receptor was taken from a young woman with Graves' hyperthyroidism. Sample: blood. The gene calls are TRBV12-3 or TRBV12-4 and TRBJ1-5; 9 bases are shared with TRBD1. CDR3 coding DNA: TGTGCCAGCAAGTCGGGACAGGGTAGGAGTCAGCCCCAGCATTTT. It yields the protein CASKSGQGRSQPQHF.